This TCR beta chain was captured in a study of blood T cell repertoires in COVID-19. On the study more broadly: The samples span acute and convalescent COVID-19 from the United States, Italy and Spain.

After removal of 3 bases from V and 9 bases from J, the junction contained 7 bases not matched to a gene. The CDR3 consists of 16 residues. CDR1 and CDR2 (germline): SGHNT, YENEEA. This clone is a singleton in its sample. Sequenced by immunoSEQ multiplex PCR; TCRdb stores in-frame clones only, minus some. The table has around 150,000 clones, approximately 75% seen once; the top ten hold about a tenth. The sequence derives from a human donor in a cohort sampled during active COVID-19. Material: peripheral blood. V usage is TRBV11-3 and J usage is TRBJ2-1, with 14 bases fitting TRBD2. The CDR3 DNA sequence: TGTGCCAGCAGCTTGAGACTAGCGGGGGGGTTGGGTGAGCAGTTCTTC. Translation: CASSLRLAGGLGEQFF.